This T cell receptor beta chain was obtained from a study of radiotherapy plus CTLA-4 blockade in lung cancer. Whole-study findings and limits: Tumor-origin TCR clones grew in blood after radiotherapy plus ipilimumab.

Ipilimumab-mediated CTLA-4 blockade plus focal radiation was given to patients having chemo-refractory metastatic non-small-cell lung cancer. Some clones are missing from TCRdb's copy, which holds only in-frame ones; the method was immunoSEQ multiplex PCR. The sample shows 50,000 or so clones, around 77% of them seen only once. Notes on this clone: Antigen: not known.

The source was peripheral blood, collected from a patient treated with radiotherapy plus ipilimumab. The TCR comes from a human donor with non-small cell lung cancer who had stable disease on radiotherapy plus ipilimumab.

Here the CDR3 DNA reads TGTGCCAGCAGTCCTACACGCGCAACTAATGAAAAACTGTTTTTT. It is translated as CASSPTRATNEKLFF. The chain is built from TRBV5-6 and TRBJ1-4; D ambiguous. Germline V gene sequence: CDR1 SGHDT, CDR2 YYEEEE. This CDR3 spans 15 amino acids. The V end lost 5 bases, the J end lost 0 bases, and 11 bases lay between the germline ends.